The 17 T cell receptor beta chains below were found in one sample sequenced in a study of blood T cells in healthy people across ages (dated by TCRdb to the mid-2010s). The library was made by 5' RACE. Sequencing took place on an Illumina HiSeq 2500. A second PCR of about 6 to 11 cycles was run with a J-beta primer mix and a sample-barcoded 5' primer. The public reads were run again by TCRdb, first through fastp at Q25 and then through MiXCR, and only productive beta chains were kept. Rows merge per CDR3 protein into single entries with the most common DNA and genes. Across this sample there are 1.4 million to 1.5 million distinct CDR3 sequences, with around 42% seen only once. Roughly 7.9% of the sample belongs to the ten largest clones. Sequenced input: blood. The receptors shown here come from a woman aged 18-30 years in good health.

This chain uses TRBV20-1 with TRBJ2-7, with 7 bases that match TRBD2. J lost 7 bases, V lost 2 bases, and 11 bases had no gene match. The CDR3 has 14 amino acids. Germline V gene sequence: CDR1 DFQATT, CDR2 SNEGSKA (reference sequence). The CDR3, as DNA: TGCAGTGCTAGATGGGCTGGGGACTACAATGAGCAGTACTTC. Translated, it gives CSARWAGDYNEQYF.

The chain links TRBV6-2 or TRBV6-3 to TRBJ2-7; possible D gene TRBD2, 6 bases. Per germline, CDR1 MNHEY and CDR2 SVGEGT. The CDR3 is 14 amino acids. Trimming pared 8 bases from V and 0 bases from J, leaving 14 bases between. CDR3 in DNA: TGTGCCAGCCGACTAGTGGGGAGCTCCTACGAGCAGTACTTC. Protein sequence: CASRLVGSSYEQYF.

This sequence joins TRBV11-2 and TRBJ2-3; D is undetermined. CDR1 SGHAT and CDR2 FQNNGV come from the germline V gene. The CDR3 runs to 14 residues. The V end was cut by 4 bases, the J end by 2 bases, with 10 bases between. The CDR3, as DNA: TGTGCCAGCAGCTCTCTACAGAACACAGATACGCAGTATTTT. Translation gives CASSSLQNTDTQYF.

This clonotype was recorded many times. The chain recombines TRBV10-3 with TRBJ1-6; D is undetermined. Deletions cut 7 bases from V and 7 bases from J, with 11 bases between. Germline CDR1 ENHRY, CDR2 SYGVKD. The CDR3 is 13 amino acids. DNA for the CDR3: TGTGCCATCACTACAGCCGACAATTCACCCCTCCACTTT. It yields the protein CAITTADNSPLHF.

This sequence joins TRBV29-1 and TRBJ2-4, with TRBD1 matching over 8 bases. Germline CDR1 reads SQVTM; CDR2 reads ANQGSEA. CDR3 length: 12 residues. The V segment lost 6 bases and the J segment 6 bases; nucleotides outside the gene matches: 4. The CDR3 region has the DNA TGCAGCGTCCAGGGGGCGGGAAACATTCAGTACTTC. Amino acid sequence: CSVQGAGNIQYF. The full variable domain, in which reference TRBV29-1 and TRBJ2-4 provide the parts outside the CDR3, is SAVISQKPSRDICQRGTSLTIQCQVDSQVTMMFWYRQQPGQSLTLIATANQGSEATYESGFVIDKFPISRPNLTFSTLTVSNMSPEDSSIYLCSVQGAGNIQYFGAGTRLSVL.

The V gene is TRBV20-1, the J gene TRBJ1-3; D might be TRBD1 (5 bases). Trimming shortened V by 1 base and J by 2 bases, and 15 bases separated the two germline ends. Germline loops: CDR1 DFQATT, CDR2 SNEGSKA (reference sequence). The CDR3 contains 16 residues. The CDR3 region has the DNA TGCAGTGCTAGAGTAGGGGCGCCTTGGGCTGGAAACACCATATATTTT. Its protein is CSARVGAPWAGNTIYF.

This clonotype was counted only a few times. V gene TRBV27 combines with J gene TRBJ2-5, with 14 bases that match TRBD2. V gave up 5 bases and J gave up 0 bases; unmatched junction bases: 8. The CDR3 extends over 18 amino acids. CDR1 is MNHEY and CDR2 is SMNVEV in the germline V gene (reference sequence). Here the CDR3 DNA reads TGTGCCAGCAGTAAAACGACTAGCGGGAGGGTGTACCAAGAGACCCAGTACTTC. It codes for CASSKTTSGRVYQETQYF.

The sample holds a few counts of this clonotype. V is TRBV28 and J is TRBJ2-3; 9 bases align to TRBD2. The CDR3 runs 13 residues. V lost 3 bases to trimming and J lost 7 bases; unmatched junction nucleotides: 2. Germline CDR1 reads MDHEN; CDR2 reads SYDVKM. CDR3 nucleotides: TGTGCCAGCAGTTTTCTAGCGGGGAATACGCAGTATTTT. Encoded protein: CASSFLAGNTQYF.

The chain has TRBV7-2 and TRBJ2-1, with a weak D call TRBD2 (5 bases). This CDR3 has 16 residues. In germline, CDR1 is SGHTA, CDR2 FQGNSA. Trimming cost V 11 bases and J 0 bases, with 20 bases left between them. CDR3: CAGNETTPSSYNEQFF. CDR3 DNA sequence: TGTGCCGGCAACGAGACTACTCCAAGCTCCTACAATGAGCAGTTCTTC.

The chain combines TRBV6-1 with TRBJ2-1, with 13 bases that match TRBD2. Germline CDR1 MNHNS, CDR2 SASEGT. This CDR3 is 16 amino acids long. V trimming: 1 base; J trimming: 6 bases; junction bases outside the gene matches: 3. CDR3 sequence reads: CASSEGTSGRLNEQFF. Written as DNA, the CDR3 is TGTGCCAGCAGTGAAGGGACTAGCGGGAGACTCAATGAGCAGTTCTTC.

V is TRBV5-1 and J is TRBJ1-2; D is uncertain. With 1 base removed from V and 1 base from J, the gap between germline ends came to 8 bases. The CDR3 contains 14 residues. From germline, CDR1 is SGHRS and CDR2 YFSETQ. The CDR3 sequence is CASSLTQINYGYTF. CDR3 bases: TGCGCCAGCAGCTTGACACAGATTAACTATGGCTACACCTTC.

V is TRBV9 and J is TRBJ2-7, with D maybe TRBD1 (5 bases). Germline V CDR1 and CDR2: SGDLS, YYNGEE. V was clipped by 0 bases and J by 7 bases, with 17 bases between them. The CDR3 has 15 amino acids. CDR3 region: CASSVGGQGYNEQYF. CDR3 DNA: TGTGCCAGCAGCGTAGGTGGGCAGGGTTACAATGAGCAGTACTTC.

The chain employs TRBV7-2 and TRBJ1-2; D perhaps matches TRBD1 (5 bases). Trimming removed 4 bases from V and 7 bases from J, with 16 bases in between. CDR1 and CDR2 (germline): SGHTA, FQGNSA. The CDR3 totals 14 residues. CDR3: CASSWSREVGGYTF. The CDR3 DNA reads as TGTGCCAGCAGCTGGAGCAGGGAAGTAGGTGGCTACACCTTC.

The rearrangement links TRBV5-1 to TRBJ2-7; 10 bases match TRBD1. The DNA end favors TRBJ2-4, so the J call may be wrong. The CDR3 is 14 residues long. Germline assignment: CDR1 SGHRS and CDR2 YFSETQ. The CDR3 is CASSYGTGDDIQYF. The CDR3 coding sequence is TGCGCCAGCAGCTACGGGACAGGGGATGACATTCAGTACTTC.

This clonotype was detected a few times. The chain recombines TRBV28 with TRBJ2-7; 9 bases match TRBD1. The tail of the sequence fits TRBJ2-5 better, so the J call may be wrong. This CDR3 contains 14 residues. Germline values: CDR1 MDHEN, CDR2 SYDVKM. For the CDR3, the DNA is TGTGCCAGCAGTTTTGGGGACAGGGAAGAGACCCAGTACTTC. Its protein is CASSFGDREETQYF.

This clonotype has a handful of counts. The rearrangement joins TRBV29-1 to TRBJ2-7; D is uncertain. V gave up 1 base and J gave up 4 bases, with 8 bases separating them. From germline, CDR1 is SQVTM and CDR2 ANQGSEA. The CDR3 has 12 residues. Written as DNA, the CDR3 is TGCAGCGTTGAAGTCCAAGGTTACGAGCAGTACTTC. Translation: CSVEVQGYEQYF.

This clonotype was seen a handful of times. Here the CDR3 DNA reads TGCGCCAGCAGCCAAGATATCACGGTGTCTGAAGCTTTCTTT. Its translation is CASSQDITVSEAFF. The genes are TRBV4-1 and TRBJ1-1; D uncertain. This CDR3 is 14 amino acids long. Looked up from germline, CDR1 is MGHRA and CDR2 is YSYEKL. With 0 bases removed from V and 6 bases from J, the gap between germline ends came to 11 bases.